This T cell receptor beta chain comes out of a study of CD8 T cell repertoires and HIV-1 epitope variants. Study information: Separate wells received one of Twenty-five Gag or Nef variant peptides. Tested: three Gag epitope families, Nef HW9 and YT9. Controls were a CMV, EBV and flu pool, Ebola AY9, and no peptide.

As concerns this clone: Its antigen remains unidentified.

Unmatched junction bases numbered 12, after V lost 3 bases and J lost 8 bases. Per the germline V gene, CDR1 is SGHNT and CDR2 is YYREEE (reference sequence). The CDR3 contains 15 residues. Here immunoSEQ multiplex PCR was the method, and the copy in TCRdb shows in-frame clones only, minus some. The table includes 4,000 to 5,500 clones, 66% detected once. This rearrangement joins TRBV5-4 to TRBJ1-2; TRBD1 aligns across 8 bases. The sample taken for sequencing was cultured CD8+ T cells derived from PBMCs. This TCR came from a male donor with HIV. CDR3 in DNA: TGTGCCAGCAGCTCGGAACAGGGGGACCCTAGAGGCTACACCTTC. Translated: CASSSEQGDPRGYTF.